This T cell receptor (beta chain) stems from a study of blood T cell repertoires in COVID-19. In the study overall: The cDNA or gDNA used as material had been derived from T cells, B-cell-depleted T cells, or PBMCs.

This table comes from immunoSEQ multiplex PCR, and its TCRdb copy is limited to in-frame clones, with some not included. The repertoire consists of 150,000 to 200,000 clones, with 89% occurring once and the leading ten covering under 2%. CDR3 length equals 13 residues. Trimming took 10 bases from V and 8 from J; bases not matched to a gene: 8. The sequence came from a man younger than 35 who had recovered from COVID-19. The chain recombines TRBV12-3 or TRBV12-4 with TRBJ2-1, with 10 bases fitting TRBD1. The sample taken for sequencing was peripheral blood. DNA of the CDR3: TGTGCCACCGGACAGGGGGGTCGGGATGAGCAGTTCTTC. Amino acid sequence: CATGQGGRDEQFF.